This T cell receptor beta chain was found in a study of blood T cell repertoires in COVID-19. Study summary: The origin of the acute and convalescent COVID-19 samples was the United States, Italy and Spain. T cells, B-cell-depleted T cells, or PBMCs supplied cDNA or gDNA.

In the study's own analysis: Estimates of nucleated cell counts were drawn from the amplification of reference gene primers. Here immunoSEQ multiplex PCR was the method, and the copy in TCRdb shows in-frame clones only, minus some. V and J calls and clone size are those listed in that table; D and trimming were worked out from the DNA. The repertoire holds about 60,000 clones, roughly 79% seen once, with less than 4.5% in the top ten. The length of the CDR3 is 15 residues. V shed 3 bases and J 1 base; nucleotides not matched to a gene: 4. Germline CDR1 MNHEY, CDR2 SMNVEV (reference sequence). The rearrangement joins TRBV27 to TRBJ1-1; TRBD1 agrees at 8 bases. The TCR originated in a man between 60 and 75 years old with acute or convalescent COVID-19. Sequenced material: peripheral blood. CDR3 residues: CASSFVGTGNTEAFF. Here the CDR3 DNA reads TGTGCCAGCAGTTTTGTCGGGACAGGGAACACTGAAGCTTTCTTT.